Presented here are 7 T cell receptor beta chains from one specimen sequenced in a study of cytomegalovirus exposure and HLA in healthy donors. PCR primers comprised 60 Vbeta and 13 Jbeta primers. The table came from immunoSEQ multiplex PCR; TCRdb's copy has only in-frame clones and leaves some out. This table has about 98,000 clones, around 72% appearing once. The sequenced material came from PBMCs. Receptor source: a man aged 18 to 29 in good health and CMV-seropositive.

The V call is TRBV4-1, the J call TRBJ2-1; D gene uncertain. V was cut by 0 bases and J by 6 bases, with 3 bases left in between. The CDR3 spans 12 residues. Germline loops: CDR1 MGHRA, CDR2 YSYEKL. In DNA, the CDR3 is TGCGCCAGCAGCCAAGACATCAATGAGCAGTTCTTC. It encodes CASSQDINEQFF.

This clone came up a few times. The CDR3 coding sequence is TGCGCCAGCAGCTTACAGGGGACTGAAGCTTTCTTT. Residues: CASSLQGTEAFF. The chain has TRBV5-1 and TRBJ1-1; 7 bases map to TRBD1. The CDR3 totals 12 residues. Germline V gene data show CDR1 as SGHRS and CDR2 as YFSETQ. Germline trimming cut 2 bases from V and 5 bases from J; bases unmatched to any gene: 0.

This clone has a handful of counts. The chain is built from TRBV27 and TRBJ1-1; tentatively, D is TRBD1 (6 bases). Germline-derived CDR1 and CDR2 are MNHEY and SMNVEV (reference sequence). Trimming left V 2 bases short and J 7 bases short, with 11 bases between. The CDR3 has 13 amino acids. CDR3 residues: CASSLGGVSEAFF. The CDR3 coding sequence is TGTGCCAGCAGTTTAGGGGGCGTAAGTGAAGCTTTCTTT.

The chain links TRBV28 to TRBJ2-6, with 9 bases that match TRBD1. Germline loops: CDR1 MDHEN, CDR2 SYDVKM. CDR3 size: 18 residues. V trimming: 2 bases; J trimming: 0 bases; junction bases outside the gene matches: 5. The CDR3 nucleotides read TGTGCCAGCAGTTTAAGTGGGACAGGGAGCTCTGGGGCCAACGTCCTGACTTTC. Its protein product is CASSLSGTGSSGANVLTF.

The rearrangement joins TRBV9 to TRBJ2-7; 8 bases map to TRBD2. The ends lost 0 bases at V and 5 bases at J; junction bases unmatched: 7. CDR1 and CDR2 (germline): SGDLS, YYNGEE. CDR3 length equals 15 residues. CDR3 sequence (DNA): TGTGCCAGCAGCGTAGGGGCTCGGGGGGGCGACGAGCAGTACTTC. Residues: CASSVGARGGDEQYF.

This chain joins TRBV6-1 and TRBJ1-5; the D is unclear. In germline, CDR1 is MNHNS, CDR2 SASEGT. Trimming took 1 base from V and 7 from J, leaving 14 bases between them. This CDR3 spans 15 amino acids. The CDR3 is CASSEGEEGGQPQHF. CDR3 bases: TGTGCCAGCAGTGAAGGAGAGGAGGGTGGACAGCCCCAGCATTTT.

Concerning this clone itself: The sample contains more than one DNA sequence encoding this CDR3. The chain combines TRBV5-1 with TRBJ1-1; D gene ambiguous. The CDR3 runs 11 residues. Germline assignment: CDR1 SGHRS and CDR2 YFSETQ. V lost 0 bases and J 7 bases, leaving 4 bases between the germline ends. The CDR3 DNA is TGCGCCAGCAGCTTGGGAGGTGAAGCTTTCTTT. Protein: CASSLGGEAFF.